Presented here are 27 T cell receptor beta chains from one specimen sequenced in a study of quantifying T cell responses using KT2 cells. Across the whole study: RNA was reverse transcribed with TCR alpha and beta constant-region primers.

The cDNA 3' end received a ligated oligonucleotide with a UMI. An equimolar mix of RC1.1 and RC1.2 primed the beta chain across TRBC1 and TRBC2. Via MiXCR, TCRdb re-called the UMI-ligation and nested PCR reads, giving one row per CDR3 protein. The repertoire holds over 35,000 distinct CDR3 sequences, with about 18% as singletons. Sequenced sample: PBMCs spiked with cells of the T cell clone KT2. Receptors were obtained from a human donor.

The chain recombines TRBV3-1 with TRBJ1-1; D may be TRBD1 (6 bases). CDR1 is LGHDT, CDR2 YNNKEL, per germline (reference sequence). Trimming left V 2 bases short and J 0 bases short, with 19 bases between. The CDR3 runs 18 residues. CDR3 protein: CASSQRPRLGQLNTEAFF. The CDR3 nucleotides are TGTGCCAGCAGCCAACGCCCCCGACTAGGACAGTTGAACACTGAAGCTTTCTTT.

This clonotype came up a few times. V and J are TRBV6-4 and TRBJ2-2; no clear D. The CDR3 is 13 residues long. Germline V gives CDR1 MRHNA, CDR2 SNTAGT. The V gene lost 3 bases and the J gene lost 2 bases, with 4 bases spanning the gap. The CDR3 loop reads CASSEDNTGELFF. CDR3 in DNA: TGTGCCAGCAGTGAAGACAACACCGGGGAGCTGTTTTTT.

This clonotype turned up a few times. The rearrangement joins TRBV10-1 to TRBJ2-3; 10 nucleotides align to TRBD2. The V segment lost 3 bases and the J segment 6 bases; nucleotides outside the gene matches: 6. Germline CDR1 is WNHNN and CDR2 is SYGVQD (reference sequence). CDR3 size: 15 residues. The CDR3 region is CASSDLAGGQDTQYF. The CDR3 DNA reads TGCGCCAGCAGTGACTTAGCGGGGGGCCAGGATACGCAGTATTTT.

This clonotype was seen many times. This chain uses TRBV27 with TRBJ1-1, with a weak D call TRBD1 (5 bases). Germline V gives CDR1 MNHEY, CDR2 SMNVEV (reference sequence). This CDR3 is 14 amino acids long. Trimming left V 3 bases short and J 5 bases short, with 13 bases between. CDR3 in amino acids: CASSFVGGGTEAFF. The DNA of the CDR3 is TGTGCCAGCAGTTTTGTTGGGGGGGGGACTGAAGCTTTCTTT.

This clonotype has only a few counts. The rearrangement uses TRBV24-1 and TRBJ2-7; 7 bases map to TRBD1. V lost 2 bases, J lost 6 bases, and 9 bases stayed unmatched. The V gene's germline CDR1 is KGHDR and CDR2 SFDVKD. The CDR3 has 15 residues. The chain's CDR3 is CATSDSRDSRGEQYF. In DNA, the CDR3 is TGTGCCACCAGTGATTCCCGGGACAGCCGGGGCGAGCAGTACTTC.

This chain uses TRBV9 with TRBJ2-7; D ambiguous. The length of the CDR3 is 15 residues. Per germline, CDR1 SGDLS and CDR2 YYNGEE. Trimming stripped 0 bases from V and 1 base from J, with 11 bases between. DNA for the CDR3: TGTGCCAGCAGCGTAGAGGACGCTCCTTCCTACGAGCAGTACTTC. This encodes CASSVEDAPSYEQYF.

This clonotype was counted only a few times. This chain joins TRBV2 and TRBJ1-1; the D is unclear. Looked up from germline, CDR1 is SNHLY and CDR2 is FYNNEI. V was trimmed by 6 bases and J by 1 base, leaving 9 bases between them. The CDR3 runs 13 residues. This chain's CDR3 is CASSLHKNTEAFF. The CDR3 DNA is TGTGCCAGCAGCCTGCATAAGAACACTGAAGCTTTCTTT. Full variable domain (missing parts from reference TRBV2 and TRBJ1-1): EPEVTQTPSHQVTQMGQEVILRCVPISNHLYFYWYRQILGQKVEFLVSFYNNEISEKSEIFDDQFSVERPDGSNFTLKIRSTKLEDSAMYFCASSLHKNTEAFFGQGTRLTVV.

V and J are TRBV7-3 and TRBJ2-2; D ambiguous. The CDR3 totals 13 residues. Trimming left V 3 bases short and J 8 bases short, with 10 bases between. CDR1 and CDR2 from the germline V gene are SGHTA and FQGTGA. The CDR3 loop is CASSFYDSGELFF. Here the CDR3 DNA reads TGTGCCAGCAGCTTCTATGACTCTGGGGAGCTGTTTTTT.

This clonotype occurred a few times. The rearrangement links TRBV29-1 to TRBJ2-1; 10 bases match TRBD1. The germline V gene has CDR1 SQVTM and CDR2 ANQGSEA. This CDR3 contains 12 residues. V lost 4 bases to trimming and J lost 9 bases; unmatched junction nucleotides: 3. The DNA for the CDR3 is TGCAGCGTTGCGACAGGGGGCGGTGAGCAGTTCTTC. This codes for CSVATGGGEQFF.

This clonotype turned up a few times. The gene calls are TRBV4-2 and TRBJ2-2; 9 bases match TRBD1. Looked up from germline, CDR1 is LGHNA and CDR2 is YNFKEQ. The CDR3 contains 17 residues. The V gene end was trimmed by 0 bases and the J gene end by 4 bases; junction bases not matched to a gene: 6. The CDR3 DNA reads as TGTGCCAGCAGCCAAGAACTCGGGACAGGGACCACCGGGGAGCTGTTTTTT. Protein sequence: CASSQELGTGTTGELFF.

The table lists this clonotype with a count of one. The chain employs TRBV14 and TRBJ1-2; D not certain. The CDR3 loop spans 14 amino acids. Deletions cut 1 base from V and 10 bases from J, with 16 bases between. Germline loops: CDR1 SGHDN, CDR2 FVKESK. The CDR3 DNA follows: TGTGCCAGCAGCCAAGTTCTTGGCGAGGGTGTCTACACCTTC. As protein: CASSQVLGEGVYTF.

The V gene is TRBV12-3 or TRBV12-4, the J gene TRBJ1-6, with TRBD1 identical over 8 bases. V dropped 6 bases and J dropped 11; count of bases not matched to a gene: 6. There are 13 residues in the CDR3. CDR3 amino acids: CASRFGTGTPLHF. The CDR3 region has the DNA TGTGCCAGCAGATTTGGGACAGGTACACCCCTCCACTTT.

This chain links TRBV7-9 with TRBJ1-5; D is uncertain. The CDR3 has 13 amino acids. The germline CDR1 and CDR2 sequences are SEHNR and FQNEAQ (reference sequence). With 1 base removed from V and 3 bases from J, the gap between germline ends came to 4 bases. CDR3 coding DNA: TGTGCCAGCAGCTTAGGGGTCAATCAGCCCCAGCATTTT. It yields the protein CASSLGVNQPQHF.

The chain uses TRBV10-1 and TRBJ2-7; TRBD2 matches at 7 bases. There are 13 residues in the CDR3. J lost 4 bases, V lost 11 bases, and 11 bases had no gene match. The germline CDR1 and CDR2 sequences are WNHNN and SYGVQD (reference sequence). The CDR3 bases are TGCGCCCGTGGGAGGGATCTGTGTTACGAGCAGTACTTC. Its protein is CARGRDLCYEQYF.

This clonotype was counted at least ten times. This chain links TRBV12-3 or TRBV12-4 with TRBJ2-3; D is ambiguous. Trimming shortened V by 3 bases and J by 0 bases, and 10 bases separated the two germline ends. There are 15 residues in the CDR3. CDR3 sequence: CASSLHRTSTDTQYF. For the CDR3, the DNA is TGTGCCAGCAGTTTGCATCGAACTAGCACAGATACGCAGTATTTT.

This clonotype was seen ten or more times. In DNA, the CDR3 is TGTGCCAGCAGCTTATTCCGGGACACCCGGCGGGAGCAGTACTTC. Residues: CASSLFRDTRREQYF. V is TRBV7-9 and J is TRBJ2-7, with D possibly matching TRBD1 (6 bases). V was clipped by 2 bases and J by 7 bases, with 18 bases between them. The CDR3 spans 15 residues. Germline assignment: CDR1 SEHNR and CDR2 FQNEAQ (reference sequence).

The rearrangement links TRBV18 to TRBJ2-1; 11 bases match TRBD2. This CDR3 region has 16 residues. V shed 6 bases and J 0 bases; nucleotides not matched to a gene: 4. CDR1 is KGHSH and CDR2 is LQKENI in the germline V gene. The CDR3 DNA reads TGTGCCAGCTCCGGGACTAGCGGAAGCTCCTACAATGAGCAGTTCTTC. Protein product: CASSGTSGSSYNEQFF.

This clonotype has only a few counts. This chain connects TRBV7-2 to TRBJ2-6, with a weak D call TRBD1 (6 bases). Trimming left V 1 base short and J 1 base short, with 8 bases between. Germline CDR1 is SGHTA and CDR2 is FQGNSA. This CDR3 is built from 16 residues. Written as DNA, the CDR3 is TGTGCCAGCAGCTTAGGGGGGCAGTCTGGGGCCAACGTCCTGACTTTC. This translates into CASSLGGQSGANVLTF.

The chain employs TRBV12-3 or TRBV12-4 and TRBJ2-1; D remains ambiguous. This CDR3 has 12 residues. The V end was cut by 3 bases, the J end by 6 bases, with 6 bases between. CDR3 residues: CASSFLGNEQFF. CDR3 DNA: TGTGCCAGCAGTTTTTTGGGCAATGAGCAGTTCTTC.

The V call is TRBV30, the J call TRBJ1-1, with D perhaps TRBD1 (6 bases). Germline CDR1 GTSNPN, CDR2 SVGIG (reference sequence). V gave up 2 bases and J gave up 5 bases, with 18 bases separating them. CDR3 length: 15 residues. The CDR3: CAWSPPTTGSTEAFF. The CDR3 nucleotides are TGTGCCTGGAGTCCTCCTACGACAGGCTCAACTGAAGCTTTCTTT.

This clonotype was detected ten times or more. Here the CDR3 DNA reads TGCAGTGCTAGAGATCCCGTCGGACCGAACACCGGGGAGCTGTTTTTT. It specifies CSARDPVGPNTGELFF. V is TRBV20-1 and J is TRBJ2-2; no definite D call. This CDR3 is 16 amino acids long. Trimming pared 0 bases from V and 0 bases from J, leaving 11 bases between. Germline loops: CDR1 DFQATT, CDR2 SNEGSKA (reference sequence).

This chain joins TRBV29-1 and TRBJ2-1, with a tentative D call TRBD2 (6 bases). The CDR3 runs to 12 residues. From germline, CDR1 is SQVTM and CDR2 ANQGSEA. Trimming removed 5 bases at V and 7 bases at J, with 12 bases between. The CDR3: CSVPDYLNEQFF. The CDR3, as DNA: TGCAGCGTTCCGGACTACCTAAATGAGCAGTTCTTC.

This clonotype occurred a few times. This chain uses TRBV2 with TRBJ2-1; D remains ambiguous. Germline CDR1 SNHLY, CDR2 FYNNEI. This CDR3 is built from 11 residues. Trimming removed 4 bases from V and 10 bases from J, with 8 bases in between. CDR3 amino acids: CASSVFEEQFF. The CDR3, as DNA: TGTGCCAGCAGTGTCTTCGAAGAGCAGTTCTTC.

The rearrangement links TRBV2 to TRBJ1-5; D is uncertain. Gene TRBJ2-3 matches the end of the DNA better, so the J call may be wrong. Germline assignment: CDR1 SNHLY and CDR2 FYNNEI. CDR3 size: 15 residues. In nucleotides, the CDR3 is TGTGCCAGCAGTGATCTCGACCGTTGGGATCAGCCCCAGTATTTT. Protein sequence: CASSDLDRWDQPQYF.

The sample holds a few counts of this clonotype. The chain combines TRBV18 with TRBJ2-5; D is possibly TRBD1 (5 bases). This CDR3 spans 16 amino acids. V was clipped by 0 bases and J by 2 bases, with 13 bases between them. In germline, CDR1 is KGHSH, CDR2 LQKENI. The CDR3 DNA reads as TGTGCCAGCTCACCACCTCGAAGACAGCTGCAAGAGACCCAGTACTTC. Translated, it gives CASSPPRRQLQETQYF.

This clonotype was counted a few times. CDR3 residues: CASSRGPGADGYTF. CDR3 nucleotides: TGCGCCAGCAGCCGGGGGCCGGGGGCGGATGGCTACACCTTC. The chain couples TRBV4-1 to TRBJ1-2, with a tentative D call TRBD1 (6 bases). From germline, CDR1 is MGHRA and CDR2 YSYEKL. V lost 4 bases to trimming and J lost 6 bases, with 15 bases between them. This CDR3 is 14 amino acids long.

The chain links TRBV6-5 to TRBJ1-6; TRBD1 aligns across 7 bases. Germline CDR1 and CDR2: MNHEY and SVGAGI. The CDR3 covers 15 residues. The ends lost 0 bases at V and 7 bases at J; junction bases unmatched: 3. The CDR3 bases are TGTGCCAGCAGTTACTCGAACAGGGGAAATTCACCCCTCCACTTT. It yields the protein CASSYSNRGNSPLHF.